The T cell receptor (beta chain) under discussion was sequenced for a study of T cell changes during pregnancy in multiple sclerosis. Using immunoSEQ multiplex PCR, the repertoire was profiled, and TCRdb retains in-frame clones only, with some absent. The table has 40,000 to 55,000 clones, 94% seen once. The clonotype originates from a female donor with multiple sclerosis, enrolled in a pregnancy study. The starting material was CD8+ T cells from peripheral blood mononuclear cells, obtained in the first trimester of pregnancy.

The CDR3 is CASSRLQGANTEAFF. CDR3 bases: TGTGCCAGTAGTAGATTACAGGGGGCTAACACTGAAGCTTTCTTT. The rearrangement joins TRBV19 to TRBJ1-1; 9 bases match TRBD1. The V and J ends lost 4 bases and 2 bases, in that order; junction bases with no gene match: 5. The germline CDR1 and CDR2 sequences are LNHDA and SQIVND (reference sequence). This CDR3 has 15 residues.